This TCR beta chain was sequenced for a study of T and B cells in COVID-19 patients. TRB rearrangements were amplified by multiplex PCR with BIOMED2 TRB-A/B primers. TCRdb passed the multiplex PCR reads through MiXCR, listing each CDR3 protein once. The repertoire holds more than 15,000 distinct CDR3 sequences, approximately 37% seen once, with approximately 15% in the top ten. Each TRB amplification used about 220-500 ng of genomic DNA from blood. From germline, CDR1 is DFQATT and CDR2 SNEGSKA (reference sequence). Trimming shortened V by 3 bases and J by 10 bases, and 16 bases separated the two germline ends. There are 13 residues in the CDR3.

The sequenced material came from blood. V is TRBV20-1 and J is TRBJ2-1; unclear D gene. This receptor was identified in a human donor with active COVID-19. CDR3 sequence (DNA): TGCAGTGCTAGTATAGGTAGTGCTAACGAGCAGTTCTTC. Translation gives CSASIGSANEQFF.